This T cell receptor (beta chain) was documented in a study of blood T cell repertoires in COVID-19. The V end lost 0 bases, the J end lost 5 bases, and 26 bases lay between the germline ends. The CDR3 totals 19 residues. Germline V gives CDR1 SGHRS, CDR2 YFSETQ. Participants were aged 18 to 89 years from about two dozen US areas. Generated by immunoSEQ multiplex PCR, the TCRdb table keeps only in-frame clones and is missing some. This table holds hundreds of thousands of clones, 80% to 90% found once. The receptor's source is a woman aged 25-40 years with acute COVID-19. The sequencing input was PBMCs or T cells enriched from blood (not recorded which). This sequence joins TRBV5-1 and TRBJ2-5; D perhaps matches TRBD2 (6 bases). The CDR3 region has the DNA TGCGCCAGCAGCTTGGCAATATCCTCCTTAGGAAAAGCGGGTGAGACCCAGTACTTC. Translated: CASSLAISSLGKAGETQYF.